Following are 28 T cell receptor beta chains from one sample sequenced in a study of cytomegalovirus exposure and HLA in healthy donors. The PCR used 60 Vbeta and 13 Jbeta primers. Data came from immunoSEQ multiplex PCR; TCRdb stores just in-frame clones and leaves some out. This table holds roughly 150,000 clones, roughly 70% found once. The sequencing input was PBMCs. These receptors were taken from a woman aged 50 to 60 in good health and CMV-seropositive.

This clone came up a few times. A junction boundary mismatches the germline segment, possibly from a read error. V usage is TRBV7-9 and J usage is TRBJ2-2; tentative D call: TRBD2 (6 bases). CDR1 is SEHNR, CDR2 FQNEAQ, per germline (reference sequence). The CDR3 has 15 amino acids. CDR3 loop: CSSSAPGLHTGELFF. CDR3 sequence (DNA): TGTTCCAGCAGCGCTCCGGGACTCCACACCGGGGAGCTGTTTTTT. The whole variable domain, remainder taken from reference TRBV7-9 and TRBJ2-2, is DTGVSQNPRHKITKRGQNVTFRCDPISEHNRLYWYRQTLGQGPEFLTYFQNEAQLEKSRLLSDRFSAERPKGSFSTLEIQRTEQGDSAMYLCSSSAPGLHTGELFFGEGSRLTVL.

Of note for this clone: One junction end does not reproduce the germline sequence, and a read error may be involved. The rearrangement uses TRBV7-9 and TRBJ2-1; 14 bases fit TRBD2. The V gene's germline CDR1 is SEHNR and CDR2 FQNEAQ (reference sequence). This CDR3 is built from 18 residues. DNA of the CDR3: TGTTCCAGCAGCTCCCCAGGACTAGCGGGGGGCCCCTTGAATGAGCAGTTCTTC. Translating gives CSSSSPGLAGGPLNEQFF.

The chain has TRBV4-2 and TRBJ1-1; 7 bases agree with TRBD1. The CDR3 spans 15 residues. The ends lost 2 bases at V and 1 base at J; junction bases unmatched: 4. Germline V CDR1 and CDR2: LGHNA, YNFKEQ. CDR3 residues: CASSQPGQTNTEAFF. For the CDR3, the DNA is TGTGCCAGCAGCCAACCGGGACAGACGAACACTGAAGCTTTCTTT.

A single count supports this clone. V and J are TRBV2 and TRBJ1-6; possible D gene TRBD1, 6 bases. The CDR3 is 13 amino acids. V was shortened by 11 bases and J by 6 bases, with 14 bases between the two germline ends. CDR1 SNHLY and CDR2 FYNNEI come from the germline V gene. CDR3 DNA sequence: TGTGCCGGTATGCAGGGGATTAATTCACCCCTCCACTTT. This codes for CAGMQGINSPLHF.

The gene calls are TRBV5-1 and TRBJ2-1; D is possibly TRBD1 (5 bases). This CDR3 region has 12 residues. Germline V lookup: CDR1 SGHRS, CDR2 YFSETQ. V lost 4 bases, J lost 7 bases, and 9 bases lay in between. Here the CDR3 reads CASSPQANEQFF. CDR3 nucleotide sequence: TGCGCCAGCAGCCCACAGGCTAATGAGCAGTTCTTC.

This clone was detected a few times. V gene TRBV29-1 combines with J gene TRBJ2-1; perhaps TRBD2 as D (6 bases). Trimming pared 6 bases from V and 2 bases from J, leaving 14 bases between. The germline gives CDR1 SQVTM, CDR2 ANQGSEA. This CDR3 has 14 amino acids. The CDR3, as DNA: TGCAGCGTAGGGACCGAGCGGGCCTACAATGAGCAGTTCTTC. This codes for CSVGTERAYNEQFF.

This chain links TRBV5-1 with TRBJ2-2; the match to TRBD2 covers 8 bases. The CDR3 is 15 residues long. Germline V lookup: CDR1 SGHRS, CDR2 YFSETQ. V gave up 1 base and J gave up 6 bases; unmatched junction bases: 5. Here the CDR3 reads CASSLRGGESGELFF. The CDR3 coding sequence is TGCGCCAGCAGCTTGCGGGGGGGCGAATCCGGGGAGCTGTTTTTT.

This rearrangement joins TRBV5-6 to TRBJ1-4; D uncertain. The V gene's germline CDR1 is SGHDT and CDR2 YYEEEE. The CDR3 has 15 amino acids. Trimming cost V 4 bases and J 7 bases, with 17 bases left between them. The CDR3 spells CASSARPGGGEKLFF. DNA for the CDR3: TGTGCCAGCAGCGCACGTCCGGGAGGAGGTGAAAAACTGTTTTTT.

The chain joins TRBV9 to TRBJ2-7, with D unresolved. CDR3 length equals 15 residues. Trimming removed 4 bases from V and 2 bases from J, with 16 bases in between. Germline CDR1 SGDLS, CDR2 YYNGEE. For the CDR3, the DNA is TGTGCCAGCAGCCCAAGTGCAGGTGAAACCTACGAGCAGTACTTC. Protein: CASSPSAGETYEQYF.

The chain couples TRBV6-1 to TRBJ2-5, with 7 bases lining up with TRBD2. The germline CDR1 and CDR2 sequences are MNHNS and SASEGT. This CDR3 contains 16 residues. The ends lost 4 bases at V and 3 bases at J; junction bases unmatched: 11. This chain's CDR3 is CASSVYSGGYKETQYF. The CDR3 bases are TGTGCCAGCAGTGTCTACTCGGGAGGATATAAAGAGACCCAGTACTTC.

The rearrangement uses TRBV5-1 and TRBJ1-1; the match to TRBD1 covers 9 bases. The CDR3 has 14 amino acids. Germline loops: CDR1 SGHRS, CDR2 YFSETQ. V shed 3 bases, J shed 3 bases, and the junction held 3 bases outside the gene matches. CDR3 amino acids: CASSYRQGDTEAFF. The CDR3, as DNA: TGCGCCAGCAGCTACAGACAGGGGGACACTGAAGCTTTCTTT.

CDR3 DNA sequence: TGTGCCAGCCGGACAGACCGGGGAAAACTGTTTTTT. The encoded protein is CASRTDRGKLFF. The chain links TRBV2 to TRBJ1-4, with D tentatively TRBD1 (6 bases). CDR3 length equals 12 residues. Trimming removed 8 bases from V and 10 bases from J, with 14 bases in between. Germline-derived CDR1 and CDR2 are SNHLY and FYNNEI.

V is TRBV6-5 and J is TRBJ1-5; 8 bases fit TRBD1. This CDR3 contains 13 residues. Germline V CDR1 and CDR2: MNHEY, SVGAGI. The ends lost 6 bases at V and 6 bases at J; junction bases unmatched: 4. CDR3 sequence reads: CASRDGQGQPQHF. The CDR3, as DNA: TGTGCCAGCAGGGATGGACAGGGTCAGCCCCAGCATTTT.

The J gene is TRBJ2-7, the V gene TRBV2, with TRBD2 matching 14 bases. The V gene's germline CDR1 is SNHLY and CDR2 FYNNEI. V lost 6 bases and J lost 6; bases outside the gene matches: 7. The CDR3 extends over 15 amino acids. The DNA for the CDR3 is TGTGCCAGCAGCCGACTAGCGGGGGGGCGGGGCGAGCAGTACTTC. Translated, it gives CASSRLAGGRGEQYF.

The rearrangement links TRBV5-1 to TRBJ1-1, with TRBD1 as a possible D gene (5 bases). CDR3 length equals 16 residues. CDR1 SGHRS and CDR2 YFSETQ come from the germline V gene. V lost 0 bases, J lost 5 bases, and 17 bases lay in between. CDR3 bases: TGCGCCAGCAGCTTGGGATGGGGCAGAACTGGTACTGAAGCTTTCTTT. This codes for CASSLGWGRTGTEAFF.

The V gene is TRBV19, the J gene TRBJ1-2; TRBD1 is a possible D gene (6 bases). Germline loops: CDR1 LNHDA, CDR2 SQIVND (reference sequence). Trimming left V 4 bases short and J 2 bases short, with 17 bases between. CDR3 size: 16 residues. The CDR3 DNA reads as TGTGCCAGTAGTACCCTGACAGGTCTCATAAACTATGGCTACACCTTC. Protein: CASSTLTGLINYGYTF.

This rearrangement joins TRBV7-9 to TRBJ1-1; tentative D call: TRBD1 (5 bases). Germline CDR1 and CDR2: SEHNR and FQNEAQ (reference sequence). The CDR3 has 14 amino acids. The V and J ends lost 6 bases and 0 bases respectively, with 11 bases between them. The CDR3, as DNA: TGTGCCAGCAGATCGGACAAGTTGAACACTGAAGCTTTCTTT. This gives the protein CASRSDKLNTEAFF.

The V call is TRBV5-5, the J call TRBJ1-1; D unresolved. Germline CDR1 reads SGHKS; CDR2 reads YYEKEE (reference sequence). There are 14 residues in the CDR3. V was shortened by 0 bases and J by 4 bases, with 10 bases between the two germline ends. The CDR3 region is CASSLAEAGTEAFF. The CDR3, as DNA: TGTGCCAGCAGCTTGGCCGAGGCCGGCACTGAAGCTTTCTTT.

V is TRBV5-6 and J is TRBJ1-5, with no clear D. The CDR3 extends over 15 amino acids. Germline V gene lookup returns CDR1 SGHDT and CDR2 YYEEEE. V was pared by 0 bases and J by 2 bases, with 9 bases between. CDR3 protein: CASSLGQRGNQPQHF. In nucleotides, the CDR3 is TGTGCCAGCAGCTTGGGTCAGCGTGGCAATCAGCCCCAGCATTTT.

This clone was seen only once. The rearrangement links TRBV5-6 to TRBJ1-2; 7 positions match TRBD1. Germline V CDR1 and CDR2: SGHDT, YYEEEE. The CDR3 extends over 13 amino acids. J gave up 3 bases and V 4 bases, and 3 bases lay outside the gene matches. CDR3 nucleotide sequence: TGTGCCAGCAGCGCAACAGGGGACTATGGCTACACCTTC. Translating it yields CASSATGDYGYTF.

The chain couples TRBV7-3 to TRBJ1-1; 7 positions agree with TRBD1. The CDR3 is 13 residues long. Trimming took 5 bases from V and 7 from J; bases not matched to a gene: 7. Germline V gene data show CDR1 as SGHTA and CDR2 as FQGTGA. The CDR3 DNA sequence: TGTGCCAGCAGCCGGGACAGCACTAGTGAAGCTTTCTTT. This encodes CASSRDSTSEAFF. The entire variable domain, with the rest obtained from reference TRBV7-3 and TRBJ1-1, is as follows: GAGVSQTPSNKVTEKGKYVELRCDPISGHTALYWYRQSLGQGPEFLIYFQGTGAADDSGLPNDRFFAVRPEGSVSTLKIQRTERGDSAVYLCASSRDSTSEAFFGQGTRLTVV.

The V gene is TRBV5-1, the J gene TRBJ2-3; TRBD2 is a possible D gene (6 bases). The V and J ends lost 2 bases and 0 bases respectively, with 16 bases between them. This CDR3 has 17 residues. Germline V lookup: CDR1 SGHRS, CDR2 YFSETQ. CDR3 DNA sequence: TGCGCCAGCAGCTTCGGGGTGCGGGGAAAAAGCACAGATACGCAGTATTTT. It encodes CASSFGVRGKSTDTQYF.

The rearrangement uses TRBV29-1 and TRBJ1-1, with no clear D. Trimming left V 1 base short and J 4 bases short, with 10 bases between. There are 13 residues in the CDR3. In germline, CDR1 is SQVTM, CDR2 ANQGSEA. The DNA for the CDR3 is TGCAGCGTTGAAGTTTTAGAGGGCACTGAAGCTTTCTTT. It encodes CSVEVLEGTEAFF.

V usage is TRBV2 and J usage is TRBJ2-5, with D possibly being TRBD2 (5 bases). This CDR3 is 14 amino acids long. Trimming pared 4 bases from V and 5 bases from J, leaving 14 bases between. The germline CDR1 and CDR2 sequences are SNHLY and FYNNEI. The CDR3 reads CASSGQGGGETQYF. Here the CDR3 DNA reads TGTGCCAGCAGTGGACAAGGTGGCGGGGAGACCCAGTACTTC.

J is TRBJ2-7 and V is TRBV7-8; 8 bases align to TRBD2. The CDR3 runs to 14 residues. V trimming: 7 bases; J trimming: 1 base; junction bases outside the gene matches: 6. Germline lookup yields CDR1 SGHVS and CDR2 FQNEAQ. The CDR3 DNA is TGTGCCAGCACCCCGGGGGGGCCTTCCTACGAGCAGTACTTC. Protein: CASTPGGPSYEQYF. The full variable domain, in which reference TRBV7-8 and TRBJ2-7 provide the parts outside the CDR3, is GAGVSQSPRYKVAKRGQDVALRCDPISGHVSLFWYQQALGQGPEFLTYFQNEAQLDKSGLPSDRFFAERPEGSVSTLKIQRTQQEDSAVYLCASTPGGPSYEQYFGPGTRLTVT.

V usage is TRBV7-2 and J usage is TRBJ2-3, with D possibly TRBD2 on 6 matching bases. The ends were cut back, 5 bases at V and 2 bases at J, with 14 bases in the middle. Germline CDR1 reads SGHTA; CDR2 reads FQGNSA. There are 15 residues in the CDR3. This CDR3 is CASSPRRGPTDTQYF. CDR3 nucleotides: TGTGCCAGCAGCCCGCGGCGGGGTCCCACAGATACGCAGTATTTT.

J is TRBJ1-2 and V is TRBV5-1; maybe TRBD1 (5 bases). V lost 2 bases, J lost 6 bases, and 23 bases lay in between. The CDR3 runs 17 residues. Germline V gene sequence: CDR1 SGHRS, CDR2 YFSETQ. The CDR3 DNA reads TGCGCCAGCAGCTTTAATGCAGGGTTGAGTTCGCCAGATGGCTACACCTTC. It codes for CASSFNAGLSSPDGYTF.

DNA for the CDR3: TGCGCCAGCAGCCCAACTGGGACGGGACAGGGCTCCCATACGCAGTATTTT. The encoded protein is CASSPTGTGQGSHTQYF. J is TRBJ2-3 and V is TRBV5-1, with 9 bases fitting TRBD1. This CDR3 spans 17 amino acids. Germline values: CDR1 SGHRS, CDR2 YFSETQ. Trimming took 4 bases from V and 7 from J; bases not matched to a gene: 16.